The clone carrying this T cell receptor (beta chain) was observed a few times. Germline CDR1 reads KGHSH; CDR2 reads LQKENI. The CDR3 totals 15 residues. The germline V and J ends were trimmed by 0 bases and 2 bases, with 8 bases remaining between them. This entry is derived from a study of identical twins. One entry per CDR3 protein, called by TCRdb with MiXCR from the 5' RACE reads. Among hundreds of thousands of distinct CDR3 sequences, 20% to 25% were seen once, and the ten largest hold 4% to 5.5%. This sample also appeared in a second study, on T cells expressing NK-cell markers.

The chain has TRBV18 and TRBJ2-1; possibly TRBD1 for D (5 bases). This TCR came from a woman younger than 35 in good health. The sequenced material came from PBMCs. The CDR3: CASSPPGLPYNEQFF. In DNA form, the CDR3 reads TGTGCCAGCTCACCACCGGGGCTCCCCTACAATGAGCAGTTCTTC.